The rows below give T cell receptor beta chains drawn from one sample of a study of early T cells in non-severe SARS-CoV-2 infection. Using its own MiXCR run on the 5' RACE reads, TCRdb lists one record per CDR3 protein. This sample carries roughly 120,000 distinct CDR3 sequences, 15% of them seen once, and the ten largest clones take 21%. What was sequenced was whole blood. The source is an adult who was a healthcare worker with PCR-confirmed SARS-CoV-2 infection or an uninfected control (not recorded which). Each CDR3 is given with its conserved first and last residue.

V gene,CDR3 protein
TRBV18,CASSSQGSDTEAFF
TRBV9,CASSRTLRRRGANTDTQYF
TRBV18,CASSPVAETQYF
TRBV30,CAWSPGLAEGNEQFF
TRBV5-1,CASSKSGTPSYEQYF
TRBV7-9,CASSLGGSGGAKTQYF
TRBV30,CAWGSGQAGELFF
TRBV3-1,CASSQEGSAGELFF
TRBV24-1,CATSPLICGLGYTF
TRBV27,CASSLLGAAPMGYQETQYF
TRBV5-1,CASSWMDGAYEQYF
TRBV10-2,CASSESYRKGAFGNTIYF
TRBV18,CASSPNLDSGSNQPQHF
TRBV5-4,CASSFGQGVGYEQYF
TRBV3-1,CASSQGWGDRGTYEQYF
TRBV6-2/TRBV6-3,CASSPRTVSDYNEQFF
TRBV11-2,CASRLNGGQGYNEQFF
TRBV12-3/TRBV12-4,CASSLMGHLPYGYTF
TRBV20-1,CSATIGGETQYF
TRBV5-4,CASAWGGEQYF
TRBV25-1,CASSLGGMDGYTF
TRBV3-1,CASSLTSGGYEQYF
TRBV30,CAWSGTTDTQYF
TRBV18,CASSAGGTNTGELFF
TRBV10-3,CAYREGYTF
TRBV30,CAWSGQVEGIQYF
TRBV12-3/TRBV12-4,CASSWRTGNSYNEQFF
TRBV9,CASSPGQVGGYTF
TRBV27,CASSLLPRPGLEQYF
TRBV27,CASRGTVNQPQHF
TRBV20-1,CSARIVGAEQYF
TRBV12-5,CASGLVRDPSNEQFF
TRBV18,CASSPVENAEAFF
TRBV6-1,CASKVRGNTEAFF
TRBV7-2,CASSFGYGNSPLHF
TRBV7-9,CGSSPEVSFYEQFF
TRBV5-1,CASRPRTSGGMETQYF
TRBV29-1,CSGKYGALGDEQFF
TRBV3-1,CASSKPSSEQFF
TRBV3-1,CASSRGGRYMAFF
TRBV20-1,CSAINRGALSTDTQYF
TRBV30,CASTGRNTEAFF
TRBV18,CASSPRGDTQYF
TRBV7-2,CASFGGGSAGELFF
TRBV30,CAWSAGTLNTEAFF
TRBV19,CASNEQGVSNQPQHF
TRBV6-2/TRBV6-3,CASSYRVTEAFF
TRBV12-3/TRBV12-4,CASSLGRISGAFF
TRBV20-1,CSATSGGNYGYTF
TRBV7-8,CASRGYRAGELFF